These T cell receptor beta chains were read from a single sample in a study of radiotherapy plus CTLA-4 blockade in lung cancer. TCRdb's table, derived via immunoSEQ multiplex PCR, lists solely in-frame clones and lacks some. The sample has 35,000 or so clones, approximately 85% seen once; the top ten hold about 6%. The sequencing here drew on peripheral blood, taken from a patient treated with radiotherapy plus ipilimumab. The receptor set was obtained from a human donor with non-small cell lung cancer who had stable disease on radiotherapy plus ipilimumab. The CDR3 runs from the conserved cysteine through the conserved F or W. The order of the fields is CDR3 DNA, CDR3 protein, V gene, D gene, J gene, clone size. The D gene is left open where the match is weak. Clone size is shown for a subset of rows, as once, few, many or a class of expanded clone.

DNA: TGTGCCAGTACCACAACCGGGACTAGCGGGAAAGGGTACTACAATGAGCAGTTCTTC; CDR3: CASTTTGTSGKGYYNEQFF; V: TRBV19; D: TRBD2; J: TRBJ2-1; size: NA
DNA: TGTGCCAGCAAAGGGGACTCCATCACCGCCGGGACCCAGTACTTC; CDR3: CASKGDSITAGTQYF; V: TRBV2; D: NA; J: TRBJ2-5; size: few
DNA: TGCGCCAGCAGCCAAGTAGGGGGCGGAGGAAATCAGCCCCAGCATTTT; CDR3: CASSQVGGGGNQPQHF; V: TRBV4-1; D: TRBD1; J: TRBJ1-5; size: once
DNA: TGTGCCAGCAGCTTGGACAGGGGAAGGTTCGAGCAGTACTTC; CDR3: CASSLDRGRFEQYF; V: TRBV5-4; D: TRBD1; J: TRBJ2-7; size: NA
DNA: TGTGCCAGCAGCTTATTCGGCAGGGGTGGCTATGGCTACACCTTC; CDR3: CASSLFGRGGYGYTF; V: TRBV7-3; D: NA; J: TRBJ1-2; size: NA
DNA: TGTGCCAGCACCCAATTGAGCGGGGGTAGCTCCTACGAGCAGTACTTC; CDR3: CASTQLSGGSSYEQYF; V: TRBV28; D: TRBD2; J: TRBJ2-7; size: once
DNA: TGTGCCAGCAGCGTGGGAGGTTCGGCGGACACTGAAGCTTTCTTT; CDR3: CASSVGGSADTEAFF; V: TRBV9; D: NA; J: TRBJ1-1; size: NA
DNA: TGTGCCTGGTGTATGGCGGGAGGGCCTGGGGATGAGCAGTTCTTC; CDR3: CAWCMAGGPGDEQFF; V: TRBV30; D: TRBD2; J: TRBJ2-1; size: NA
DNA: TGTGCCAGCAGCCGGACGGGACTAGCGGGAGCGAGCACCGGGGAGCTGTTTTTT; CDR3: CASSRTGLAGASTGELFF; V: TRBV7-3; D: TRBD2; J: TRBJ2-2; size: NA
DNA: TGTGCCAGTAGTATCAGGGCCGGGGCCAACGTCCTGACTTTC; CDR3: CASSIRAGANVLTF; V: TRBV19; D: NA; J: TRBJ2-6; size: NA
DNA: TGCGCCAGCAGGGAAGCGCTAGCGGGTATTAACACCGGGGAGCTGTTTTTT; CDR3: CASREALAGINTGELFF; V: TRBV4-1; D: TRBD2; J: TRBJ2-2; size: NA
DNA: TGTGCCAGCAGTTTATTTTCCCTATACGAGCAGTACTTC; CDR3: CASSLFSLYEQYF; V: TRBV28; D: NA; J: TRBJ2-7; size: once
DNA: TGTGCCAGTAGTAGACTAGCGGGAGGTGATACGCAGTATTTT; CDR3: CASSRLAGGDTQYF; V: TRBV19; D: TRBD2; J: TRBJ2-3; size: NA
DNA: TGTGCCAGCAGCCCCGCCGGGACAGTACAAGAGACCCAGTACTTC; CDR3: CASSPAGTVQETQYF; V: TRBV6-5; D: TRBD1; J: TRBJ2-5; size: NA
DNA: TGTGCCAGCAGCCTAGTTGGTAGCGGGATGCACGAGCAGTACTTC; CDR3: CASSLVGSGMHEQYF; V: TRBV7-9; D: TRBD2; J: TRBJ2-7; size: NA
DNA: TGTGCCAGCAGTTTCCGGGGGACAGGGGGCTATCAGCCCCAGCATTTT; CDR3: CASSFRGTGGYQPQHF; V: TRBV28; D: TRBD1; J: TRBJ1-5; size: NA
DNA: TGTGCCAGCCTTCGACTAGCGGGAGACACAGATACGCAGTATTTT; CDR3: CASLRLAGDTDTQYF; V: TRBV2; D: TRBD2; J: TRBJ2-3; size: NA
DNA: TGTGCCAGCAGCTATGGGACAGGGGGTCAGCCCCAGCATTTT; CDR3: CASSYGTGGQPQHF; V: TRBV28; D: TRBD1; J: TRBJ1-5; size: few
DNA: TGTGCCAGCAGTTTATCACCTTACAGGGACTCTGGGGCCAACGTCCTGACTTTC; CDR3: CASSLSPYRDSGANVLTF; V: TRBV27; D: NA; J: TRBJ2-6; size: NA
DNA: TGCGCCAGCAGCTTGGGCGGGGGGGACAGGAGTTCCCGTAACTATGGCTACACCTTC; CDR3: CASSLGGGDRSSRNYGYTF; V: TRBV5-1; D: TRBD1; J: TRBJ1-2; size: NA
DNA: TGTGCCAGCACCTTGGCGCTAGCGGGGGCCTACGAGCAGTACTTC; CDR3: CASTLALAGAYEQYF; V: TRBV5-6; D: TRBD2; J: TRBJ2-7; size: once
DNA: TGTGCCAGCAAACTAGCGACCAGAACAGATACGCAGTATTTT; CDR3: CASKLATRTDTQYF; V: TRBV28; D: TRBD2; J: TRBJ2-3; size: NA
DNA: TGTGCCAGCAGCTTGGCCTTACCCCAGCAGGGGGAAAAAGAGACCCAGTACTTC; CDR3: CASSLALPQQGEKETQYF; V: TRBV5-4; D: TRBD1; J: TRBJ2-5; size: few
DNA: TGTGCCAGCAGCCCTGAGGACCGGGACTACGAGCAGTACTTC; CDR3: CASSPEDRDYEQYF; V: TRBV7-9; D: NA; J: TRBJ2-7; size: once
DNA: TGTGCCAGCAGTGACGGACATCCTTCCTACAATGAGCAGTTCTTC; CDR3: CASSDGHPSYNEQFF; V: TRBV6-4; D: NA; J: TRBJ2-1; size: NA
DNA: TGTGCCACCATGACTAGCCCTGGCACAGATACGCAGTATTTT; CDR3: CATMTSPGTDTQYF; V: TRBV2; D: TRBD2; J: TRBJ2-3; size: few
DNA: TGTGCCAGCAGCCGAGGACTAGCGGAGAGTCCAAGCTCCTACAATGAGCAGTTCTTC; CDR3: CASSRGLAESPSSYNEQFF; V: TRBV5-6; D: TRBD2; J: TRBJ2-1; size: NA
DNA: TGTGCCAGCAGCCAAGATCAGGGGGCCTTTAGCGAGCAGTACTTC; CDR3: CASSQDQGAFSEQYF; V: TRBV4-2; D: TRBD1; J: TRBJ2-7; size: NA
DNA: TGTGCCAGCAGCTACAGGACAGGGGGCAGGGAACAGTACTTC; CDR3: CASSYRTGGREQYF; V: TRBV6-5; D: TRBD1; J: TRBJ2-7; size: NA
DNA: TGTGCCAGCAGCTTGTTCGCAGGGTCCTACGAGCAGTACTTC; CDR3: CASSLFAGSYEQYF; V: TRBV5-4; D: NA; J: TRBJ2-7; size: NA
DNA: TGTGCCAGTAGTATGTCGGCAGGGTCCTTATACGAGCAGTACTTC; CDR3: CASSMSAGSLYEQYF; V: TRBV19; D: NA; J: TRBJ2-7; size: NA
DNA: TGCGCCAGCAGCCAGAGACTACCGAACACCGGGGAGCTGTTTTTT; CDR3: CASSQRLPNTGELFF; V: TRBV4-3; D: NA; J: TRBJ2-2; size: NA
DNA: TGCGCCAGCAGCGGGACAGGGGGTGACTATGGCTACACCTTC; CDR3: CASSGTGGDYGYTF; V: TRBV5-1; D: TRBD1; J: TRBJ1-2; size: NA
DNA: TGTGCCAGCAGTCCGACTAGCGGGCGGTCCTACGAGCAGTACTTC; CDR3: CASSPTSGRSYEQYF; V: TRBV6-5; D: TRBD2; J: TRBJ2-7; size: NA
DNA: TGTGCCAGCAGCGAGGCTACGACAGGGGGCAACACTGAAGCTTTCTTT; CDR3: CASSEATTGGNTEAFF; V: TRBV9; D: TRBD1; J: TRBJ1-1; size: once
DNA: TGTGCCAGCAGCTTTCCCGGGGGAGAGACCCAGTACTTC; CDR3: CASSFPGGETQYF; V: TRBV7-2; D: NA; J: TRBJ2-5; size: NA
DNA: TGTGCCAGCAGTTTTAGGCCACAGTCTGAAGCTTTCTTT; CDR3: CASSFRPQSEAFF; V: TRBV28; D: NA; J: TRBJ1-1; size: NA
DNA: TGTGCCAGCACCCCAGGGGCAGGGAACACTGAAGCTTTCTTT; CDR3: CASTPGAGNTEAFF; V: TRBV11-2; D: NA; J: TRBJ1-1; size: NA
DNA: TGTGCCAGCAGCCCGGTCGGGGGTAGCGGGAAAGGCTCCTACAATGAGCAGTTCTTC; CDR3: CASSPVGGSGKGSYNEQFF; V: TRBV7-3; D: TRBD2; J: TRBJ2-1; size: NA
DNA: TGCGCCAGCAGTGAGTCCGGACTTCGCACCGGGGAGCTGTTTTTT; CDR3: CASSESGLRTGELFF; V: TRBV10-1; D: NA; J: TRBJ2-2; size: NA
DNA: TGTGCCAGCTCACAGGGGGGGACCAAAAACATTCAGTACTTC; CDR3: CASSQGGTKNIQYF; V: TRBV5-4; D: NA; J: TRBJ2-4; size: NA
DNA: TGTGCCAGCAGCTTAAAATTGGTAGCGGGAGGGCCCGATGAGACCCAGTACTTC; CDR3: CASSLKLVAGGPDETQYF; V: TRBV7-3; D: TRBD2; J: TRBJ2-5; size: NA
DNA: TGTGCCTGGAGTTACTACAATGAGCAGTTCTTC; CDR3: CAWSYYNEQFF; V: TRBV30; D: NA; J: TRBJ2-1; size: NA
DNA: TGTGCCAGCAGCCAGGGACTTCCGGTAGACTATGGCTACACCTTC; CDR3: CASSQGLPVDYGYTF; V: TRBV5-6; D: NA; J: TRBJ1-2; size: NA
DNA: TGTGCCAGCAGTGAGATGGGGAATCGGGCGGGTGAAAAACTGTTTTTT; CDR3: CASSEMGNRAGEKLFF; V: TRBV6-1; D: NA; J: TRBJ1-4; size: NA
DNA: TGTGCCAGCAGTTCGACAGGCACAGATACGCAGTATTTT; CDR3: CASSSTGTDTQYF; V: TRBV27; D: NA; J: TRBJ2-3; size: NA
DNA: TGTGCCCTCAGGGGTGACGGGGAGCTGTTTTTT; CDR3: CALRGDGELFF; V: TRBV28; D: NA; J: TRBJ2-2; size: NA
DNA: TGTGCCAGCAGCTTGGCTATGGGACTAGCGGGAGTCGAGCAGTACTTC; CDR3: CASSLAMGLAGVEQYF; V: TRBV5-4; D: TRBD2; J: TRBJ2-7; size: NA
DNA: NA; CDR3: CASSTSGTRGGAIQYF; V: TRBV2; D: NA; J: TRBJ2-4; size: few
DNA: TGTGCCAGCAGCGTGTTAGCGGGAGGAACAGATACGCAGTATTTT; CDR3: CASSVLAGGTDTQYF; V: TRBV7-2; D: TRBD2; J: TRBJ2-3; size: NA
DNA: TGTGCCAGCACTCCTGGGACAGCCCAGCCCCAGCATTTT; CDR3: CASTPGTAQPQHF; V: TRBV28; D: TRBD1; J: TRBJ1-5; size: once
DNA: TGTGCCAGTAGTGCTGACAGGGCCTCTAGCACAGATACGCAGTATTTT; CDR3: CASSADRASSTDTQYF; V: TRBV19; D: TRBD1; J: TRBJ2-3; size: few
DNA: TGTGCCAGCAGTTTAGCCCGCGTGGCCTACGAGCAGTACTTC; CDR3: CASSLARVAYEQYF; V: TRBV28; D: NA; J: TRBJ2-7; size: NA
DNA: TGTGCCAGCAGCCCGCCCGGGACTAGGTCGTACAATGAGCAGTTCTTC; CDR3: CASSPPGTRSYNEQFF; V: TRBV7-2; D: TRBD2; J: TRBJ2-1; size: NA
DNA: TGTGCCAGCAGCGCTGGGGACAGCTACGAGCAGTACTTC; CDR3: CASSAGDSYEQYF; V: TRBV9; D: TRBD1; J: TRBJ2-7; size: NA
DNA: TGCGCCAGCAGCTTGTCCATGACAGGAGAAGAGACCCAGTACTTC; CDR3: CASSLSMTGEETQYF; V: TRBV5-1; D: NA; J: TRBJ2-5; size: NA
DNA: TGTGCCAGCAGTTTTACCCTTAGGCGCGGCACTGAAGCTTTCTTT; CDR3: CASSFTLRRGTEAFF; V: TRBV27; D: NA; J: TRBJ1-1; size: once